The clone carrying this T cell receptor beta chain has at least ten counts. Its antigen is not identified. Using its own MiXCR run on the 5' RACE reads, TCRdb lists one record per CDR3 protein. The profile shows roughly 480,000 distinct CDR3 sequences, 20% to 25% of them singletons. These data are taken from a study of identical twins. Study-level results: Donors were not followed over many years; analysis was cross-sectional.

CDR3 size: 14 residues. Germline lookup yields CDR1 SGHRS and CDR2 YFSETQ. The ends were cut back, 0 bases at V and 0 bases at J, with 7 bases in the middle. These data also formed part of another study, on T cells expressing NK-cell markers. That publication notes: Out of eight donors sequenced, seven tested HCMV-seropositive and the remaining one seronegative. NKG2C+ dominant clonotypes from over five donors made up about 1.0-7.5% of CD8+ T cells.

The chain links TRBV5-1 to TRBJ2-7; no reliable D call. The sample was CD4+ T cells sorted from blood. The clonotype was recovered from a woman aged 18-29 years in good health. This CDR3 is CASSLVTDSYEQYF. The DNA for the CDR3 is TGCGCCAGCAGCTTGGTAACGGACTCCTACGAGCAGTACTTC.